Listed here are 13 T cell receptor beta chains from one sample, sequenced in a study of control samples from healthy donors and cancer patients. The protocol was immunoSEQ multiplex PCR, while the TCRdb copy is restricted to in-frame clones and leaves out a portion. In the table there are some 110,000 clones, more than 85% of which are singletons. The sequencing input was blood. These receptors were taken from a man under 40 in good health.

The chain has TRBV5-4 and TRBJ1-6; no clear D gene. In germline, CDR1 is SGHNT, CDR2 YYREEE (reference sequence). The CDR3 is made up of 13 amino acids. Trimming took 3 bases from V and 11 from J, leaving 12 bases between them. CDR3 region: CASSSDTPAPLHF. Written as DNA, the CDR3 is TGTGCCAGCAGCTCCGATACCCCGGCACCCCTCCACTTT.

The genes are TRBV9 and TRBJ2-7; D is possibly TRBD1 (6 bases). Germline CDR1 and CDR2: SGDLS and YYNGEE. V lost 3 bases and J lost 2, with 24 bases in between. The CDR3 covers 18 residues. CDR3 amino acids: CASSGPVDGRGPTYEQYF. CDR3 coding DNA: TGTGCCAGCAGCGGACCCGTGGACGGCAGGGGCCCTACCTACGAGCAGTACTTC.

This sequence joins TRBV4-2 and TRBJ2-5; possible D gene TRBD1, 6 bases. The germline gives CDR1 LGHNA, CDR2 YNFKEQ. V was trimmed by 1 base and J by 4 bases, leaving 13 bases between them. This CDR3 comprises 15 residues. The CDR3 coding sequence is TGTGCCAGCAGCCAAGGGGCAGGGGCAGGAGAGACCCAGTACTTC. This codes for CASSQGAGAGETQYF.

In its sample, this clone was seen a few times. The rearrangement joins TRBV30 to TRBJ1-1; 7 nucleotides line up with TRBD1. After removal of 6 bases from V and 2 bases from J, the junction contained 9 bases not matched to a gene. The CDR3 totals 14 residues. Germline V lookup: CDR1 GTSNPN, CDR2 SVGIG (reference sequence). The CDR3 DNA is TGTGCCTGTGGGACAGCAAGTTTAAACACTGAAGCTTTCTTT. Its translation is CACGTASLNTEAFF.

The chain links TRBV27 to TRBJ1-1; 11 bases fit TRBD1. J lost 0 bases, V lost 5 bases, and 5 bases had no gene match. The CDR3 extends over 16 amino acids. The germline gives CDR1 MNHEY, CDR2 SMNVEV (reference sequence). The CDR3 spells CASSEDRGPLNTEAFF. CDR3 nucleotide sequence: TGTGCCAGCAGTGAGGACAGGGGGCCACTGAACACTGAAGCTTTCTTT.

This rearrangement joins TRBV4-1 to TRBJ2-7, with 7 nucleotides matching TRBD1. Trimming at V came to 4 bases and at J to 6 bases, leaving 6 bases not matched to a gene. The germline gives CDR1 MGHRA, CDR2 YSYEKL. The CDR3 extends over 13 amino acids. CDR3 nucleotide sequence: TGCGCCAGCAGCCTGAGTGACAGGGCCGAGCAGTACGTC. It is translated as CASSLSDRAEQYV.

In regard to this clone: At one of its ends the junction is not consistent with the germline gene, which may arise from a read error. V usage is TRBV5-3 and J usage is TRBJ1-2, with 7 bases lining up with TRBD1. TRBV5-3 is labeled an ORF, and its function is uncertain. This CDR3 has 17 amino acids. The CDR3 DNA reads as TGTGTCAGAAGCTTGGGAAGGGGGCGCAGAAGGAACTATGGCTACACCTTC. It encodes CVRSLGRGRRRNYGYTF.

The rearrangement links TRBV7-2 to TRBJ1-1; D unclear. Germline V CDR1 and CDR2: SGHTA, FQGNSA. The germline V and J ends were trimmed by 5 bases and 0 bases, with 16 bases remaining between them. This CDR3 is built from 16 residues. The chain's CDR3 is CASSPDLWTLNTEAFF. CDR3 nucleotides: TGTGCCAGCAGCCCCGACCTATGGACCCTGAACACTGAAGCTTTCTTT.

The V gene is TRBV12-5, the J gene TRBJ2-2; D gene uncertain. This CDR3 spans 13 amino acids. CDR1 is LGHNT, CDR2 FRNRAP, per germline. The V end was cut by 2 bases, the J end by 2 bases, with 3 bases between. CDR3 nucleotides: TGTGCTAGTGGTTTGTACAACACCGGGGAGCTGTTTTTT. Amino acid sequence: CASGLYNTGELFF.

This clone has a handful of counts. The chain's CDR3 is CASSAPTVYNEQFF. The CDR3 DNA is TGTGCCAGCAGCGCCCCGACAGTTTACAATGAGCAGTTCTTC. The chain links TRBV9 to TRBJ2-1; possibly TRBD1 for D (5 bases). This CDR3 has 14 residues. Germline V gene sequence: CDR1 SGDLS, CDR2 YYNGEE. V was trimmed by 3 bases and J by 4 bases, leaving 11 bases between them. The entire variable domain, with the rest obtained from reference TRBV9 and TRBJ2-1, is as follows: DSGVTQTPKHLITATGQRVTLRCSPRSGDLSVYWYQQSLDQGLQFLIQYYNGEERAKGNILERFSAQQFPDLHSELNLSSLELGDSALYFCASSAPTVYNEQFFGPGTRLTVL.

The V and J genes are TRBV30 and TRBJ2-1; 10 bases agree with TRBD2. Per the germline V gene, CDR1 is GTSNPN and CDR2 is SVGIG (reference sequence). V lost 0 bases to trimming and J lost 7 bases; unmatched junction nucleotides: 3. The length of the CDR3 is 14 residues. CDR3 amino acids: CAWSVSGGLNEQFF. CDR3 sequence (DNA): TGTGCCTGGAGTGTTAGCGGGGGGTTAAATGAGCAGTTCTTC.

This chain connects TRBV18 to TRBJ1-1; D possibly corresponds to TRBD1 (5 bases). Trimming took off 1 base at V and 4 bases at J, with 13 bases between the two ends. Germline CDR1 and CDR2: KGHSH and LQKENI. This CDR3 has 15 residues. The CDR3 sequence is CASSPQGPPGTEAFF. The DNA for the CDR3 is TGTGCCAGCTCACCACAGGGGCCACCGGGCACTGAAGCTTTCTTT.

The chain combines TRBV28 with TRBJ2-5, with D unresolved. Germline values: CDR1 MDHEN, CDR2 SYDVKM. The CDR3 has 13 residues. V gave up 4 bases and J gave up 4 bases, with 10 bases separating them. DNA for the CDR3: TGTGCCAGCAGTTGGGAAGGGTTAGAGACCCAGTACTTC. Translating it yields CASSWEGLETQYF.